Only a few counts were recorded for the clone carrying this T cell receptor (beta chain). Its antigen is as yet unknown. Deletions cut 6 bases from V and 4 bases from J, with 16 bases between. The CDR3 length is 15 residues. CDR1 and CDR2 (germline): LGHNT, FRNRAP. This record belongs to a study of early T cells in non-severe SARS-CoV-2 infection. Study-level background: The input, bulk RNA from unsorted whole blood, was sequenced, and chains were unpaired. Study outcomes and limitations: Private and CD4 specificities were missed by VDJdb matching, which favored anti-spike CD8 responses.

The library protocol tagged individual cDNA molecules with unique molecular identifiers. TCRdb called the 5' RACE reads again in MiXCR, with one record for every CDR3 protein. The sample includes 30,000 to 40,000 distinct CDR3 sequences, approximately 8% of them seen just once. The rearrangement uses TRBV12-5 and TRBJ1-3, with a tentative D call TRBD1 (6 bases). The sample was whole blood, taken at baseline. The sequence was collected from an adult who was a healthcare worker with PCR-confirmed SARS-CoV-2 infection or an uninfected control (not recorded which). This chain's CDR3 is CASGLYRVRGNTIYF. The CDR3 DNA reads as TGTGCTAGTGGCTTATACAGGGTTCGCGGAAACACCATATATTTT.